This T cell receptor beta chain was identified in a study of blood T cell repertoires in COVID-19. Study overall: Donors in the United States, Italy and Spain gave samples during acute or convalescent COVID-19. The cDNA or gDNA used as material had been derived from T cells, B-cell-depleted T cells, or PBMCs.

The germline CDR1 and CDR2 sequences are LGHDT and YNNKEL (reference sequence). V lost 1 base and J lost 5; bases outside the gene matches: 5. The CDR3 has 15 amino acids. The authors' processing: Nucleated cell number was recorded as an estimate derived from reference gene primer amplification. Using immunoSEQ multiplex PCR, the repertoire was profiled, and TCRdb retains in-frame clones only, with some absent. That table supplies the V and J calls and clone size; D and trimming were determined from the DNA. Of around 200,000 clones listed, 80% to 90% were seen once; the top ten hold roughly 2.5%. This clone is a singleton in its sample.

The rearrangement links TRBV3-1 (or the pseudogene TRBV3-2) to TRBJ2-3; 8 bases fit TRBD2. Sequencing input: peripheral blood. The sequence was collected from a man between 40 and 49 years old with active or convalescent COVID-19. The CDR3 DNA reads as TGTGCCAGCAGCCAAGCTCCCCGGGGGGGAGATACGCAGTATTTT. Its translation is CASSQAPRGGDTQYF.